These 15 T cell receptor beta chains came from one sample sequenced in a study of blood T cell repertoires in COVID-19. Assay used: immunoSEQ multiplex PCR; TCRdb lists only in-frame clones, some missing. The table has about 150,000 clones, around 83% seen once. Sequencing was performed on peripheral blood. The receptors were sampled from a woman aged 55-70 years with acute or convalescent COVID-19.

The chain joins TRBV2 to TRBJ1-1; D gene unclear. CDR1 and CDR2 from the germline V gene are SNHLY and FYNNEI. The CDR3 has 15 residues. Trimming took off 6 bases at V and 0 bases at J, with 14 bases between the two ends. CDR3 amino acids: CASRATLWMNTEAFF. As DNA, the CDR3 is TGTGCCAGCAGGGCGACTCTCTGGATGAACACTGAAGCTTTCTTT.

This rearrangement joins TRBV25-1 to TRBJ1-2, with TRBD1 matching over 7 bases. With V trimmed by 6 bases and J by 6 bases, 13 bases remained unmatched. The CDR3 totals 15 residues. Germline-derived CDR1 and CDR2 are MGHDK and SYGVNS. Written as DNA, the CDR3 is TGTGCCAGCAGATCGTCCGACAGGGCGAGTGATGGCTACACCTTC. Its translation is CASRSSDRASDGYTF.

The chain has TRBV5-1 and TRBJ1-4; 7 bases are shared with TRBD1. Germline loops: CDR1 SGHRS, CDR2 YFSETQ. V lost 6 bases and J lost 5; bases outside the gene matches: 7. The CDR3 contains 14 residues. The CDR3 coding sequence is TGCGCCAGCACCACCGGGACAGTAAATGAAAAACTGTTTTTT. Its protein product is CASTTGTVNEKLFF.

The CDR3 DNA is TGTGCCAGCAGCGCCATTGACAGCCCCGAATACATTCAGTACTTC. Its translation: CASSAIDSPEYIQYF. The chain links TRBV7-6 to TRBJ2-4; the D gene is possibly TRBD1 (5 bases). Trimming removed 5 bases from V and 8 bases from J, with 19 bases in between. This CDR3 is built from 15 residues. Germline V gene data show CDR1 as SGHVS and CDR2 as FNYEAQ.

This clone is a singleton in its sample. The rearrangement uses TRBV7-8 and TRBJ2-7; 8 bases agree with TRBD1. CDR1 is SGHVS and CDR2 is FQNEAQ in the germline V gene. With V trimmed by 5 bases and J by 0 bases, 6 bases remained unmatched. The CDR3 consists of 15 residues. CDR3 sequence reads: CASSPRTGNSYEQYF. CDR3 DNA: TGTGCCAGCAGCCCCAGGACAGGGAACTCCTACGAGCAGTACTTC.

The chain links TRBV28 to TRBJ2-2; D is uncertain. Deletions cut 8 bases from V and 1 base from J, with 17 bases between. The CDR3 covers 16 residues. From germline, CDR1 is MDHEN and CDR2 SYDVKM. The CDR3, as DNA: TGTGCCAGCTCGGGTTGGGTGAACGGGAACACCGGGGAGCTGTTTTTT. Its translation is CASSGWVNGNTGELFF.

The rearrangement links TRBV19 to TRBJ1-1; the D is unclear. The CDR3 is made up of 15 amino acids. V lost 4 bases and J lost 4, with 16 bases in between. The germline gives CDR1 LNHDA, CDR2 SQIVND (reference sequence). CDR3 sequence reads: CASSTGRGFRTEAFF. The CDR3 DNA reads TGTGCCAGTAGTACAGGACGAGGGTTCCGCACTGAAGCTTTCTTT.

The rearrangement uses TRBV6-1 and TRBJ1-1; weak D call: TRBD1 (5 bases). The CDR3 is made up of 16 amino acids. CDR1 is MNHNS and CDR2 is SASEGT in the germline V gene. Trimming left V 2 bases short and J 1 base short, with 14 bases between. The CDR3 is CASSEYLQGSNTEAFF. The CDR3 DNA is TGTGCCAGCAGTGAATACCTCCAGGGCTCGAACACTGAAGCTTTCTTT.

In this sample, this clone turned up once. This chain joins TRBV7-9 and TRBJ2-1; TRBD1 matches 8 bases. This CDR3 region has 16 residues. V lost 5 bases and J lost 1; bases outside the gene matches: 7. CDR1 and CDR2 (germline): SEHNR, FQNEAQ (reference sequence). The CDR3 loop reads CASSHRTGKSYNEQFF. The CDR3 nucleotides read TGTGCCAGCAGCCACCGGACAGGGAAGTCCTACAATGAGCAGTTCTTC. Full variable domain (outside the CDR3, taken from reference TRBV7-9 and TRBJ2-1): DTGVSQNPRHKITKRGQNVTFRCDPISEHNRLYWYRQTLGQGPEFLTYFQNEAQLEKSRLLSDRFSAERPKGSFSTLEIQRTEQGDSAMYLCASSHRTGKSYNEQFFGPGTRLTVL.

This clone was found once. This chain joins TRBV5-1 and TRBJ1-3; maybe TRBD1 (6 bases). In germline, CDR1 is SGHRS, CDR2 YFSETQ. The CDR3 is 17 residues long. Trimming removed 3 bases at V and 2 bases at J, with 18 bases between. The CDR3 DNA follows: TGCGCCAGCAGCTCGGCAATACAGGGTAGAGCTGGAAACACCATATATTTT. Its protein is CASSSAIQGRAGNTIYF. Together with reference TRBV5-1 and TRBJ1-3, the CDR3 gives the full variable domain: KAGVTQTPRYLIKTRGQQVTLSCSPISGHRSVSWYQQTPGQGLQFLFEYFSETQRNKGNFPGRFSGRQFSNSRSEMNVSTLELGDSALYLCASSSAIQGRAGNTIYFGEGSWLTVV.

The rearrangement joins TRBV5-1 to TRBJ1-2, with 8 bases that match TRBD1. Germline V gives CDR1 SGHRS, CDR2 YFSETQ. This CDR3 is built from 17 residues. V lost 0 bases to trimming and J lost 5 bases; unmatched junction nucleotides: 12. CDR3 region: CASSLGGTGKRPYGYTF. In nucleotides, the CDR3 is TGCGCCAGCAGCTTGGGGGGGACAGGAAAACGACCGTATGGCTACACCTTC. Drawing the rest from reference TRBV5-1 and TRBJ1-2, the complete variable domain is KAGVTQTPRYLIKTRGQQVTLSCSPISGHRSVSWYQQTPGQGLQFLFEYFSETQRNKGNFPGRFSGRQFSNSRSEMNVSTLELGDSALYLCASSLGGTGKRPYGYTFGSGTRLTVV.

This chain connects TRBV2 to TRBJ2-7; perhaps TRBD1 as D (7 bases). Germline CDR1 SNHLY, CDR2 FYNNEI. V lost 5 bases and J 10 bases, leaving 15 bases between the germline ends. This CDR3 comprises 12 residues. Written as DNA, the CDR3 is TGTGCCAGCAGTTACACAGGGGAGGCCCAGTACGTC. Translation gives CASSYTGEAQYV.

The rearrangement uses TRBV3-1 (or the pseudogene TRBV3-2) and TRBJ1-1; 7 positions match TRBD1. The length of the CDR3 is 14 residues. Germline values: CDR1 LGHDT, CDR2 YNNKEL (reference sequence). The V segment lost 6 bases and the J segment 0 bases; nucleotides outside the gene matches: 4. In DNA form, the CDR3 reads TGTGCCAGCAGGGAGACAGGGATGAACACTGAAGCTTTCTTT. It encodes CASRETGMNTEAFF.

The V call is TRBV6-6, the J call TRBJ2-7; D perhaps matches TRBD1 (6 bases). The CDR3 runs 14 residues. The germline gives CDR1 MNHNY, CDR2 SVGAGI (reference sequence). Trimming left V 2 bases short and J 4 bases short, with 12 bases between. CDR3 sequence: CASSYNAGVYEQYF. Here the CDR3 DNA reads TGTGCCAGCAGTTACAATGCAGGGGTGTACGAGCAGTACTTC.

The chain couples TRBV5-1 to TRBJ1-5; D remains unclear. CDR3 length: 15 amino acids. V lost 3 bases to trimming and J lost 2 bases, with 12 bases between them. Germline V gene lookup returns CDR1 SGHRS and CDR2 YFSETQ. DNA of the CDR3: TGCGCCAGCAGCTGGGGAGGCGGCGGCAATCAGCCCCAGCATTTT. Amino acids: CASSWGGGGNQPQHF.